A single sample is the source of the 26 T cell receptor beta chains below, sequenced in a study of cytomegalovirus exposure and HLA in healthy donors. It was with 60 Vbeta and 13 Jbeta primers that the PCR ran. TCRdb's copy holds only in-frame clones and misses some; the assay was immunoSEQ multiplex PCR. Of roughly 180,000 clones in the sample, roughly four fifths are singletons; the top ten hold 4% to 6%. The sample comprised PBMCs. The source is a girl between 5 and 17 years old in good health and CMV-seropositive.

This clone occurred a few times. The genes are TRBV6-1 and TRBJ2-7, with 12 bases that match TRBD1. CDR1 MNHNS and CDR2 SASEGT come from the germline V gene. This CDR3 has 15 amino acids. Unmatched junction bases numbered 6, after V lost 4 bases and J lost 5 bases. The CDR3 DNA reads as TGTGCCAGCAGTGTATCGGGGACAGGGGGCCACGAGCAGTACTTC. Translated, it gives CASSVSGTGGHEQYF.

The chain recombines TRBV5-1 with TRBJ1-2; no clear D. The CDR3 has 15 residues. Germline V gene lookup returns CDR1 SGHRS and CDR2 YFSETQ. V was clipped by 4 bases and J by 0 bases, with 13 bases between them. CDR3 sequence: CASSLSYTPNYGYTF. The CDR3 region has the DNA TGCGCCAGCAGCCTTTCATATACTCCTAACTATGGCTACACCTTC.

The chain recombines TRBV12-5 with TRBJ1-1, with TRBD1 matching 10 bases. The J segment lost 5 bases and the V segment lost 4 bases, leaving 19 bases of the junction unmatched. This CDR3 has 19 residues. Germline V gene lookup returns CDR1 LGHNT and CDR2 FRNRAP. The CDR3 region is CASGWAPPPGTGVETEAFF. The CDR3 nucleotides read TGTGCTAGTGGTTGGGCCCCTCCTCCCGGGACAGGGGTAGAGACTGAAGCTTTCTTT.

The CDR3 loop reads CASSYRRLRQQRPQHF. CDR3 coding DNA: TGTGCCAGCAGTTACCGCCGACTCCGACAGCAGCGGCCCCAGCATTTT. The chain links TRBV6-6 to TRBJ1-5; D might be TRBD1 (5 bases). The CDR3 sequence is 16 residues long. CDR1 MNHNY and CDR2 SVGAGI come from the germline V gene (reference sequence). Trimming removed 2 bases from V and 9 bases from J, with 20 bases in between.

A single count supports this clone. This chain links TRBV2 with TRBJ1-1; D is unresolved. From germline, CDR1 is SNHLY and CDR2 FYNNEI. The CDR3 is 13 residues long. V lost 7 bases to trimming and J lost 8 bases, with 17 bases between them. The CDR3 nucleotides read TGTGCCAGCAATCCATCAATCAAACGGGAAGCTTTCTTT. It codes for CASNPSIKREAFF.

This chain uses TRBV19 with TRBJ2-7; 10 nucleotides align to TRBD1. J lost 6 bases, V lost 2 bases, and 7 bases had no gene match. CDR1 is LNHDA, CDR2 SQIVND, per germline (reference sequence). The CDR3 length is 15 residues. The CDR3 DNA reads as TGTGCCAGTAGTATATGGGACAGGGGAAAAGGCGAGCAGTACTTC. Its translation: CASSIWDRGKGEQYF. The full variable domain, in which reference TRBV19 and TRBJ2-7 provide the parts outside the CDR3, is DGGITQSPKYLFRKEGQNVTLSCEQNLNHDAMYWYRQDPGQGLRLIYYSQIVNDFQKGDIAEGYSVSREKKESFPLTVTSAQKNPTAFYLCASSIWDRGKGEQYFGPGTRLTVT.

This chain links TRBV5-4 with TRBJ1-6, with D unclear. Germline V gives CDR1 SGHNT, CDR2 YYREEE (reference sequence). Trimming pared 1 base from V and 5 bases from J, leaving 13 bases between. The CDR3 extends over 16 amino acids. The chain's CDR3 is CASSLQALRNNSPLHF. In nucleotides, the CDR3 is TGTGCCAGCAGCTTGCAGGCACTTCGGAATAATTCACCCCTCCACTTT.

The CDR3 reads CASSATSGGAGRDEQFF. In nucleotides, the CDR3 is TGTGCCAGCAGCGCAACTAGCGGGGGGGCAGGTCGGGATGAGCAGTTCTTC. The chain combines TRBV11-2 with TRBJ2-1, with TRBD2 matching 13 bases. V shed 5 bases, J shed 8 bases, and the junction held 12 bases outside the gene matches. The CDR3 is 17 amino acids. The V gene's germline CDR1 is SGHAT and CDR2 FQNNGV.

The chain links TRBV10-3 to TRBJ1-1; a possible D gene is TRBD1 (5 bases). The germline gives CDR1 ENHRY, CDR2 SYGVKD. The CDR3 spans 12 residues. V lost 11 bases, J lost 5 bases, and 15 bases lay in between. The CDR3 DNA sequence: TGTGCCCATCGGGGGGTATTGACTGAAGCTTTCTTT. Translated, it gives CAHRGVLTEAFF.

V gene TRBV19 combines with J gene TRBJ2-1; D unclear. The CDR3 is made up of 14 amino acids. The V gene's germline CDR1 is LNHDA and CDR2 SQIVND (reference sequence). The V and J ends lost 3 bases and 8 bases respectively, with 14 bases between them. The CDR3 DNA sequence: TGTGCCAGTAGTATTTGGGCGAACGTCCATGAGCAGTTCTTC. Translated: CASSIWANVHEQFF.

This clone has just a few counts. V gene TRBV6-5 combines with J gene TRBJ2-3; a weak D match, TRBD1 (5 bases). The germline CDR1 and CDR2 sequences are MNHEY and SVGAGI. CDR3 length: 14 residues. V was pared by 2 bases and J by 3 bases, with 9 bases between. This chain's CDR3 is CASSYRQPTDTQYF. In DNA form, the CDR3 reads TGTGCCAGCAGTTACCGACAGCCGACAGATACGCAGTATTTT.

This chain links TRBV7-9 with TRBJ2-7; the D gene is possibly TRBD2 (5 bases). From germline, CDR1 is SEHNR and CDR2 FQNEAQ (reference sequence). The V and J ends lost 4 bases and 2 bases respectively, with 18 bases between them. The CDR3 totals 16 residues. The CDR3 nucleotides read TGTGCCAGCAGCTCTAGCCGTGGGTCCTCCACCTACGAGCAGTACTTC. Translated: CASSSSRGSSTYEQYF.

The V gene is TRBV9, the J gene TRBJ2-1; D is possibly TRBD1 (6 bases). With 4 bases removed from V and 10 bases from J, the gap between germline ends came to 15 bases. The V gene's germline CDR1 is SGDLS and CDR2 YYNGEE. The CDR3 length is 13 residues. CDR3 in amino acids: CASSPSAGTEQFF. CDR3 DNA sequence: TGTGCCAGCAGCCCCTCAGCCGGGACAGAGCAGTTCTTC.

The chain recombines TRBV2 with TRBJ2-5; a possible D gene is TRBD1 (6 bases). Germline V CDR1 and CDR2: SNHLY, FYNNEI. The CDR3 runs 18 residues. V gave up 0 bases and J gave up 1 base, with 18 bases separating them. The CDR3 coding sequence is TGTGCCAGCAGTGAAGCGCTTAGGGACATCTACTCCCAAGAGACCCAGTACTTC. Translation: CASSEALRDIYSQETQYF.

There are a few counts of this clone. V gene TRBV7-9 combines with J gene TRBJ1-3; D uncertain. With 1 base removed from V and 0 bases from J, the gap between germline ends came to 7 bases. Germline CDR1 and CDR2: SEHNR and FQNEAQ (reference sequence). The length of the CDR3 is 15 residues. The CDR3 is CASSLGLFSGNTIYF. The CDR3 nucleotides read TGTGCCAGCAGCTTAGGGCTCTTCTCTGGAAACACCATATATTTT.

This sequence joins TRBV7-9 and TRBJ2-7, with 8 bases that match TRBD1. CDR3 length: 16 amino acids. The V segment lost 4 bases and the J segment 0 bases; nucleotides outside the gene matches: 8. The germline CDR1 and CDR2 sequences are SEHNR and FQNEAQ (reference sequence). The CDR3 nucleotides read TGTGCCAGCAGCTGGGCAGGGGGCCAGAGCTCCTACGAGCAGTACTTC. Protein product: CASSWAGGQSSYEQYF.

The chain combines TRBV29-1 with TRBJ1-2, with 7 positions matching TRBD1. J was trimmed by 5 bases and V by 6 bases; bases with no gene match: 6. Germline V gene sequence: CDR1 SQVTM, CDR2 ANQGSEA. The CDR3 has 12 amino acids. The CDR3 loop is CSVLAGGYGYTF. CDR3 sequence (DNA): TGCAGCGTCCTGGCAGGGGGGTATGGCTACACCTTC.

The chain links TRBV7-9 to TRBJ2-5, with 10 bases identical to TRBD1. The end of the DNA aligns better with TRBJ2-7, so the J call may be wrong. Per germline, CDR1 SEHNR and CDR2 FQNEAQ (reference sequence). The CDR3 is 14 residues long. CDR3 in amino acids: CASSYGTGDYEQYF. DNA for the CDR3: TGTGCCAGCAGCTACGGGACAGGGGACTACGAGCAGTACTTC.

This clone has just a few counts. The V call is TRBV28, the J call TRBJ1-2; D not certain. The germline gives CDR1 MDHEN, CDR2 SYDVKM. V was pared by 6 bases and J by 7 bases, with 15 bases between. This CDR3 has 13 amino acids. In DNA, the CDR3 is TGTGCCAGCAGCCCGCCACTTATCGGTGGCTACACCTTC. Its protein product is CASSPPLIGGYTF.

This clone was recorded a few times. One end of the junction is discordant with germline, which a read error may explain. The chain combines TRBV7-7 with TRBJ2-1; 9 bases match TRBD1. The germline V gene has CDR1 SSHAT and CDR2 FNYEAQ (reference sequence). This CDR3 spans 17 amino acids. The CDR3 nucleotides are TGTGCTAGCAGCCGCAGCCCGGGACAGGGAAAGGACAATGAGCAGTTCTTC. Translated, it gives CASSRSPGQGKDNEQFF.

V usage is TRBV28 and J usage is TRBJ1-5, with TRBD1 as a possible D gene (5 bases). The CDR3 runs 13 residues. CDR1 is MDHEN, CDR2 SYDVKM, per germline. The germline V and J ends were trimmed by 3 bases and 7 bases, with 10 bases remaining between them. The CDR3 spells CASSFQGNQPQHF. CDR3 DNA sequence: TGTGCCAGCAGTTTCCAGGGAAACCAGCCCCAGCATTTT.

The CDR3 coding sequence is TGTGCCAGCAGCTTAGGGAGGCTCGGCGTCGTGCAGTACTTC. It yields the protein CASSLGRLGVVQYF. V and J are TRBV11-1 and TRBJ2-7; a possible D gene is TRBD2 (5 bases). The germline CDR1 and CDR2 sequences are SGHAT and FQDESV (reference sequence). The V end was cut by 1 base, the J end by 9 bases, with 16 bases between. The CDR3 is 14 residues long.

This chain uses TRBV11-2 with TRBJ1-2, with TRBD1 matching 7 bases. The CDR3 totals 13 residues. V was pared by 4 bases and J by 8 bases, with 7 bases of the junction left unmatched. Germline lookup yields CDR1 SGHAT and CDR2 FQNNGV. The CDR3 here is CASSSTGSYGYTF. Here the CDR3 DNA reads TGTGCCAGCAGCTCGACAGGGTCGTACGGCTACACCTTC.

This clone was counted between two and nine times. The chain recombines TRBV4-1 with TRBJ2-7; a weak D match, TRBD2 (6 bases). The germline gives CDR1 MGHRA, CDR2 YSYEKL. This CDR3 region has 15 residues. V dropped 1 base and J dropped 3 bases, with 13 bases sitting between them. The CDR3 bases are TGCGCCAGCAGCCAAGTGGAGGGTTTCGGCTACGAGCAGTACTTC. Amino acids: CASSQVEGFGYEQYF.

The rearrangement links TRBV12-5 to TRBJ2-2, with 8 bases fitting TRBD1. The CDR3 is 16 amino acids. After removal of 6 bases from V and 6 bases from J, the junction contained 12 bases not matched to a gene. Germline CDR1 reads LGHNT; CDR2 reads FRNRAP. The CDR3 region has the DNA TGTGCTAGTGGCTCAACAGGGGGATATCAATCCGGGGAGCTGTTTTTT. It is translated as CASGSTGGYQSGELFF.

This chain uses TRBV5-4 with TRBJ1-1, with 11 positions matching TRBD1. Trimming removed 3 bases from V and 9 bases from J; junction bases left unmatched: 10. The CDR3 loop spans 15 amino acids. Looked up from germline, CDR1 is SGHNT and CDR2 is YYREEE (reference sequence). CDR3 in amino acids: CASSSVRTGGFKAFF. The CDR3 nucleotides read TGTGCCAGCAGCTCAGTCCGGACAGGGGGCTTTAAAGCTTTCTTT.